One sample yielded the 16 T cell receptor beta chains listed below, sequenced in a study of OX40 agonist ivuxolimab in advanced cancers. Sequenced by immunoSEQ multiplex PCR; TCRdb stores in-frame clones only, minus some. The sample lists about 61,000 clones, about 90% seen once, with around 1.9% in the top ten. The sequencing here drew on CD4+ or CD8+ T cells sorted from blood, taken in a trial of the OX40 agonist ivuxolimab. These receptors were collected from an adult with an advanced solid tumor such as melanoma, head and neck, liver or kidney cancer.

The CDR3 loop reads CASSRDYNEQFF. CDR3 DNA: TGCGCCAGCAGCAGGGACTACAATGAGCAGTTCTTC. This chain uses TRBV5-1 with TRBJ2-1; no firm D call. Germline V gene data show CDR1 as SGHRS and CDR2 as YFSETQ. Trimming pared 4 bases from V and 3 bases from J, leaving 5 bases between. The CDR3 consists of 12 residues.

This chain uses TRBV10-3 with TRBJ2-2, with a weak D call TRBD2 (6 bases). Trimming removed 8 bases from V and 6 bases from J, with 7 bases in between. The CDR3 is 11 amino acids. CDR1 is ENHRY, CDR2 SYGVKD, per germline. CDR3 protein: CAIGGPGELFF. The CDR3 nucleotides are TGTGCCATCGGAGGGCCCGGGGAGCTGTTTTTT.

The rearrangement joins TRBV13 to TRBJ2-3; possibly TRBD2 for D (7 bases). Germline CDR1 is PRHDT and CDR2 is FYEKMQ (reference sequence). V was trimmed by 8 bases and J by 2 bases, leaving 20 bases between them. The CDR3 runs to 16 residues. This CDR3 is CASAGPRGGLTDTQYF. The CDR3 DNA follows: TGTGCCAGCGCCGGGCCCAGGGGAGGGCTCACAGATACGCAGTATTTT.

The genes are TRBV28 and TRBJ1-2; D not certain. Looked up from germline, CDR1 is MDHEN and CDR2 is SYDVKM. The CDR3 has 13 amino acids. The V end lost 2 bases, the J end lost 2 bases, and 6 bases lay between the germline ends. The DNA for the CDR3 is TGTGCCAGCAGTTTAAAGGCAAACTATGGCTACACCTTC. Translation: CASSLKANYGYTF.

J is TRBJ2-7 and V is TRBV6-5; 7 nucleotides align to TRBD1. The CDR3 is 13 residues long. The germline gives CDR1 MNHEY, CDR2 SVGAGI. With 6 bases clipped from V and 1 base from J, the junction kept 3 bases outside the gene matches. Written as DNA, the CDR3 is TGTGCCAGCAGAGGCAGGGGGTCCTACGAGCAGTACTTC. This sequence encodes CASRGRGSYEQYF.

The rearrangement joins TRBV7-2 to TRBJ2-3; 8 positions match TRBD1. Per the germline V gene, CDR1 is SGHTA and CDR2 is FQGNSA. The CDR3 loop spans 15 amino acids. V shed 5 bases and J 0 bases; nucleotides not matched to a gene: 4. The chain's CDR3 is CASSPQGASTDTQYF. CDR3 in DNA: TGTGCCAGCAGCCCCCAGGGGGCGAGCACAGATACGCAGTATTTT.

V is TRBV7-8 and J is TRBJ1-1, with 7 bases aligning to TRBD1. V was clipped by 2 bases and J by 0 bases; unmatched bases: 3. Looked up from germline, CDR1 is SGHVS and CDR2 is FQNEAQ. The CDR3 spans 15 residues. The CDR3 spells CASSLLTGLNTEAFF. CDR3 bases: TGTGCCAGCAGCTTACTGACAGGGCTGAACACTGAAGCTTTCTTT.

V is TRBV6-1 and J is TRBJ1-5, with no clear D. Trimming stripped 5 bases from V and 5 bases from J, with 10 bases between. Germline V lookup: CDR1 MNHNS, CDR2 SASEGT. The CDR3 covers 13 residues. This CDR3 is CASSFSRDQPQHF. The CDR3 DNA reads as TGTGCCAGCAGTTTTTCTAGGGATCAGCCCCAGCATTTT.

In its sample, this clone ranks as medium-sized (0.01 to 0.1%). V usage is TRBV6-1 and J usage is TRBJ2-7; D uncertain. This CDR3 is 14 amino acids long. Trimming cost V 3 bases and J 2 bases, with 11 bases left between them. Germline CDR1 reads MNHNS; CDR2 reads SASEGT. DNA of the CDR3: TGTGCCAGCAGTGAGTCAGGCGAGACCTACGAGCAGTACTTC. Its translation: CASSESGETYEQYF.

This chain joins TRBV5-6 and TRBJ2-1; tentative D call: TRBD2 (5 bases). Germline V gene sequence: CDR1 SGHDT, CDR2 YYEEEE. V lost 0 bases to trimming and J lost 9 bases, with 19 bases between them. The CDR3 is 16 amino acids. The CDR3 DNA reads as TGTGCCAGCAGCTTGGAGCAACGGTGGAGGCTCACTGAGCAGTTCTTC. This gives the protein CASSLEQRWRLTEQFF.

V gene TRBV5-1 combines with J gene TRBJ2-1, with 10 bases lining up with TRBD2. Trimming cost V 2 bases and J 8 bases; bases outside gene matches: 10. The length of the CDR3 is 16 residues. CDR1 SGHRS and CDR2 YFSETQ come from the germline V gene. CDR3 in amino acids: CASSFPPLAGEHEQFF. The DNA for the CDR3 is TGCGCCAGCAGCTTCCCCCCCCTAGCGGGGGAGCATGAGCAGTTCTTC.

The V call is TRBV7-2, the J call TRBJ1-1; D gene ambiguous. Germline CDR1 reads SGHTA; CDR2 reads FQGNSA. The CDR3 loop spans 16 amino acids. Trimming left V 2 bases short and J 0 bases short, with 13 bases between. CDR3: CASSLIASTMNTEAFF. CDR3 nucleotides: TGTGCCAGCAGCTTAATCGCCAGCACTATGAACACTGAAGCTTTCTTT.

The rearrangement links TRBV6-5 to TRBJ1-1; D not resolved. This CDR3 region has 15 residues. V lost 2 bases and J lost 1, with 11 bases in between. Germline V gives CDR1 MNHEY, CDR2 SVGAGI. CDR3 loop: CASSYGRASNTEAFF. The CDR3 coding sequence is TGTGCCAGCAGTTACGGCAGAGCCTCGAACACTGAAGCTTTCTTT.

The V and J genes are TRBV19 and TRBJ2-7; D might be TRBD1 or TRBD2, each matching 5 bases. Trimming took 4 bases from V and 3 from J, leaving 13 bases between them. The CDR3 sequence is 14 residues long. Germline CDR1 reads LNHDA; CDR2 reads SQIVND (reference sequence). The CDR3 DNA follows: TGTGCCAGTAGTACCAGGGACCGATACTACGAGCAGTACTTC. Residues: CASSTRDRYYEQYF.

V is TRBV7-2 and J is TRBJ1-4; D unclear. Germline V lookup: CDR1 SGHTA, CDR2 FQGNSA. Deletions cut 0 bases from V and 1 base from J, with 9 bases between. The CDR3 runs to 16 residues. CDR3 protein: CASSLAAGGTNEKLFF. The CDR3 DNA sequence: TGTGCCAGCAGCTTAGCGGCAGGAGGAACTAATGAAAAACTGTTTTTT.

This clone was recorded once. The chain joins TRBV27 to TRBJ2-5; D uncertain. Germline assignment: CDR1 MNHEY and CDR2 SMNVEV (reference sequence). Deletions cut 6 bases from V and 4 bases from J, with 9 bases between. The CDR3 runs 12 residues. Here the CDR3 reads CASSPSAETQYF. CDR3 nucleotide sequence: TGTGCCAGCAGCCCGTCAGCAGAGACCCAGTACTTC.